This T cell receptor (beta chain) was captured by sequencing in a study of T cells in Graves' hyperthyroidism and ophthalmopathy. About the study: Peripheral blood was drawn at first diagnosis, prior to all treatment.

Lactation, pregnancy, other autoimmune disease or uncontrolled infection excluded patients. The table lists this clonotype with many counts. The antigen is unknown. Overall study results and limits: Appearing also in blood were most of the thyroid clonotypes expanded above 0.001.

The V gene's germline CDR1 is MNHNS and CDR2 SASEGT. V dropped 6 bases and J dropped 3 bases, with 14 bases sitting between them. CDR3 length equals 14 residues. The investigators amplified TCR beta CDR3 regions from RNA transcripts. Initially, a first-round RT-PCR of the TCR CDR3 employed the HTBI primer set. TCRdb used MiXCR to reprocess the multiplex PCR reads, holding one entry per CDR3 protein. The table has some 500,000 distinct CDR3 sequences, approximately 15% seen once. This chain connects TRBV6-1 to TRBJ2-5; either TRBD1 or TRBD2 may fit D (5 bases each). This receptor was taken from a woman aged 18-29 years with Graves' hyperthyroidism. The sequencing input was blood. Here the CDR3 DNA reads TGTGCCAGCAGCCCAGTGAGGGGAGAAGAGACCCAGTACTTC. Protein sequence: CASSPVRGEETQYF.